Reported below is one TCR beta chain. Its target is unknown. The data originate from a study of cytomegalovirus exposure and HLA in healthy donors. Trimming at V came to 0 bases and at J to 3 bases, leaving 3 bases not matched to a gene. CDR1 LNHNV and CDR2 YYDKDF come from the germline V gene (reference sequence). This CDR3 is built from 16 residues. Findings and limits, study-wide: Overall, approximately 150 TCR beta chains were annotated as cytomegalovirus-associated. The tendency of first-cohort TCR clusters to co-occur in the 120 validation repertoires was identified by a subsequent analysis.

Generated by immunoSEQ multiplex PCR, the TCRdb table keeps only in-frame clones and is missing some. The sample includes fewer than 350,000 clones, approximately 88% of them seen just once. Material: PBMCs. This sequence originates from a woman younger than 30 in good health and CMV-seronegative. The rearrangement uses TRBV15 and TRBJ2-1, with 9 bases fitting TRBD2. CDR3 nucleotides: TGTGCCACCAGCAGAGAGACTAGCGGATTCTACAATGAGCAGTTCTTC. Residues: CATSRETSGFYNEQFF.